This TCR beta chain emerged from a study of cytomegalovirus exposure and HLA in healthy donors. PCR involved 60 Vbeta and 13 Jbeta primers. The protocol was immunoSEQ multiplex PCR, while the TCRdb copy is restricted to in-frame clones and leaves out a portion. The sample records 150,000 to 200,000 clones, under 80% being singletons. This CDR3 is 15 amino acids long. Looked up from germline, CDR1 is LNHDA and CDR2 is SQIVND (reference sequence). Trimming removed 5 bases from V and 6 bases from J, with 17 bases in between. The sample consisted of PBMCs. The rearrangement uses TRBV19 and TRBJ2-1, with D possibly TRBD1 on 6 matching bases. This sequence originates from a woman aged 45-59 years in good health and CMV-seropositive. CDR3 coding DNA: TGTGCCAGTAGTGAGACAGGCCTTGTTGGCAATGAGCAGTTCTTC. Its translation: CASSETGLVGNEQFF.